Presented here are 4 T cell receptor beta chains from one specimen sequenced in a study of blood T cell repertoires in COVID-19 (dated by TCRdb to 2020 to 2021). Library creation used the immunoSEQ multiplex PCR assay. TCRdb took this table from immuneACCESS and kept in-frame rearrangements with V and J called. Such tables lack part of the clones; where checked against another copy, unresolved V genes explain under half of the gap, and the rest is unexplained. The sample table shows some 390,000 clones, and around 84% are seen once. The top ten hold around 3% of the sample. The sample consisted of peripheral blood. The receptors derive from a human donor in a cohort sampled during active COVID-19.

The chain joins TRBV5-1 to TRBJ2-7; a weak D match, TRBD2 (5 bases). The CDR3 is 13 amino acids. CDR1 and CDR2 from the germline V gene are SGHRS and YFSETQ. The V end was cut by 4 bases, the J end by 3 bases, with 11 bases between. The CDR3 is CASSPDSLYEQYF. DNA of the CDR3: TGCGCCAGCAGCCCGGACTCCCTCTACGAGCAGTACTTC. Together with reference TRBV5-1 and TRBJ2-7, the CDR3 gives the full variable domain: KAGVTQTPRYLIKTRGQQVTLSCSPISGHRSVSWYQQTPGQGLQFLFEYFSETQRNKGNFPGRFSGRQFSNSRSEMNVSTLELGDSALYLCASSPDSLYEQYFGPGTRLTVT.

This clone appeared a few times. The J gene is TRBJ1-2, the V gene TRBV12-3 or TRBV12-4; D is perhaps TRBD1 (6 bases). V gave up 6 bases and J gave up 8 bases, with 16 bases separating them. CDR3 length: 13 residues. CDR3 DNA sequence: TGTGCCAGCAGCCTAACACAGGGTTACGGCTACACCTTC. Translating it yields CASSLTQGYGYTF.

This clone came up a few times. The V gene is TRBV10-3, the J gene TRBJ1-1; 9 nucleotides line up with TRBD1. This CDR3 region has 14 residues. V was clipped by 3 bases and J by 6 bases; unmatched bases: 5. The V gene's germline CDR1 is ENHRY and CDR2 SYGVKD. CDR3 DNA sequence: TGTGCCATCAGTGAAAGGACAGGGGTGTCTGAAGCTTTCTTT. This encodes CAISERTGVSEAFF.

This chain links TRBV5-1 with TRBJ2-2; the match to TRBD1 covers 8 bases. The CDR3 runs to 16 residues. The J segment lost 1 base and the V segment lost 7 bases, leaving 9 bases of the junction unmatched. Germline CDR1 reads SGHRS; CDR2 reads YFSETQ. CDR3 DNA: TGCGCCAGCTCTTCCACCGGGACAGGGAACACCGGGGAGCTGTTTTTT. Its protein is CASSSTGTGNTGELFF.